This TCR beta chain was recovered during a study of T-cell reconstitution after alpha-beta-depleted transplantation in children. Preparation of the TCRbeta library was carried out with unique molecular identifiers. One entry per CDR3 protein, called by TCRdb with MiXCR from the PCR reads. The sample contains about 600,000 distinct CDR3 sequences, more than 9% of which appear only once. The source was PBMCs from the stem cell graft donor, collected from the stem cell graft. This receptor was obtained from a human donor who donated a stem cell graft to a child with acute myeloid leukemia.

The DNA of the CDR3 is TGTGCCAGCTCACCTGCAGGGGGAAGCAATCAGCCCCAGCATTTT. Its translation is CASSPAGGSNQPQHF. The chain is built from TRBV18 and TRBJ1-5; 7 nucleotides line up with TRBD1. CDR3 length: 15 amino acids. V lost 3 bases, J lost 1 base, and 3 bases stayed unmatched. Germline V lookup: CDR1 KGHSH, CDR2 LQKENI.